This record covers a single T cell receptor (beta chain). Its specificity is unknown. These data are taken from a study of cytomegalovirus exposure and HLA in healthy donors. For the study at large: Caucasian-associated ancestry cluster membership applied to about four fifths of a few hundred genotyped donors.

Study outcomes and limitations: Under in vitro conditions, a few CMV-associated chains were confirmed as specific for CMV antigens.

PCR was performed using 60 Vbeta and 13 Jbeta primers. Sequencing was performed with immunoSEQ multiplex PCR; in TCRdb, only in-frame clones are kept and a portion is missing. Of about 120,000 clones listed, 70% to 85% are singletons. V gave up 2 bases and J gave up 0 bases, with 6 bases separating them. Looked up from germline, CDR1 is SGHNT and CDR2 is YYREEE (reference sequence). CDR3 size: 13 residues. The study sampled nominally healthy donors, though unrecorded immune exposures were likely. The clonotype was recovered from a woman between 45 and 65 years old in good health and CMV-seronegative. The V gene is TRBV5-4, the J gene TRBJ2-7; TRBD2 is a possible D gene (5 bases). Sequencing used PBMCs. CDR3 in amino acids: CASSLAASYEQYF. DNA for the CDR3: TGTGCCAGCAGCTTAGCGGCCTCCTACGAGCAGTACTTC.